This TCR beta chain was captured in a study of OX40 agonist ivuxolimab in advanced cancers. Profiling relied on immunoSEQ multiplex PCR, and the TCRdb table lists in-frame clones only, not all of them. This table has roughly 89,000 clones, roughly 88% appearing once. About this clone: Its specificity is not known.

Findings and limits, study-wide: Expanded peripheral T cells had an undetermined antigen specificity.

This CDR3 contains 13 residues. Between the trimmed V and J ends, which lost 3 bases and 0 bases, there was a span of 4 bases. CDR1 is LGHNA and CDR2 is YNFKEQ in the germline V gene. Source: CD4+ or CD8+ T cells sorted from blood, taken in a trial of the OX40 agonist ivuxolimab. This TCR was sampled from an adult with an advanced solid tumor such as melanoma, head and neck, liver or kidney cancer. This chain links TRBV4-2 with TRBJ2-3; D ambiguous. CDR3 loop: CASSHRSTDTQYF. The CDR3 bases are TGTGCCAGCAGCCATAGGAGCACAGATACGCAGTATTTT.